This entry describes one TCR beta chain. The antigen is unknown. These data are taken from a study of cytomegalovirus exposure and HLA in healthy donors. General study findings and limits: CMV serostatus was the only recorded immune exposure for donors. Later analysis found that TCR beta chains associated with HLA were more clonally expanded than other, equally common chains. Based on reports, TCR beta sequences accurately predicted HLA-A and HLA-B alleles for most subjects. In an earlier analysis, productive rearrangement rates for most beta V segments clustered near 87% or 30%.

The V and J ends lost 5 bases and 4 bases, in that order; junction bases with no gene match: 4. The CDR3 loop spans 14 amino acids. Germline loops: CDR1 SQVTM, CDR2 ANQGSEA. PCR involved 60 Vbeta and 13 Jbeta primers. TCRdb keeps only in-frame clones here, not all; method: immunoSEQ multiplex PCR. This table lists 100,000 to 150,000 clones. This sequence originates from a middle-aged woman in good health and CMV-seropositive. The source material was PBMCs. The gene calls are TRBV29-1 and TRBJ2-2; 10 bases line up with TRBD1. For the CDR3, the DNA is TGCAGCGTTAGACAGGGGGCTATCACCGGGGAGCTGTTTTTT. It encodes CSVRQGAITGELFF.